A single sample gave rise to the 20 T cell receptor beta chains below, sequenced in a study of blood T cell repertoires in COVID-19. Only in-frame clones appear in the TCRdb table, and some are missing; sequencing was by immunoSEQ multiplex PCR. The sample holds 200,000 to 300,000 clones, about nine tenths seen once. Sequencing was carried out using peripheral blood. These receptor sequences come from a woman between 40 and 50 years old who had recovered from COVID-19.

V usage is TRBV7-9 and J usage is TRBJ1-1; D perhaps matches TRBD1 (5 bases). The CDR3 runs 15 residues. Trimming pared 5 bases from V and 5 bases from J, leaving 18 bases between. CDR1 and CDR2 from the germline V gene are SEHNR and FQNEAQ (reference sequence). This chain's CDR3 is CASSPQGNSRTEAFF. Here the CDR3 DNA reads TGTGCCAGCAGCCCGCAGGGAAACAGCAGAACTGAAGCTTTCTTT.

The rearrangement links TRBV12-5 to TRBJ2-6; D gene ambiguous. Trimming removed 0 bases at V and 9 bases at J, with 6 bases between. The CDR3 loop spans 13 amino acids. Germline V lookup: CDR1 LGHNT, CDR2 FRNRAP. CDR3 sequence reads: CASGLVPSNVLTF. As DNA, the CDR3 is TGTGCTAGTGGTTTGGTACCCAGCAACGTCCTGACTTTC.

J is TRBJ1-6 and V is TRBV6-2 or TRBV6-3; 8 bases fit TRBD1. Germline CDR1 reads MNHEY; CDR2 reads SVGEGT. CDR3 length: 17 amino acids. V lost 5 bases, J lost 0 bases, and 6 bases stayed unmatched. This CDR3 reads CASSPPDRVSYNSPLHF. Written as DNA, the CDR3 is TGTGCCAGCAGTCCACCGGACAGGGTCTCCTATAATTCACCCCTCCACTTT.

The CDR3 DNA reads TGTGCCAGCAGCTTAGTCAGGGGCGGGGAGCTGTTTTTT. Its translation: CASSLVRGGELFF. The genes are TRBV11-2 and TRBJ2-2; D may be TRBD1 (6 bases). Looked up from germline, CDR1 is SGHAT and CDR2 is FQNNGV. Trimming left V 1 base short and J 7 bases short, with 7 bases between. The CDR3 totals 13 residues.

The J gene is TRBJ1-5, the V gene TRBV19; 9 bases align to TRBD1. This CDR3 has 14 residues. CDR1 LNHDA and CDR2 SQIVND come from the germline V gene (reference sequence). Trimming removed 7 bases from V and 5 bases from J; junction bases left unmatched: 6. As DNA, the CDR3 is TGTGCCAGTACTTACAGGGGGCGAGATCAGCCCCAGCATTTT. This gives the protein CASTYRGRDQPQHF. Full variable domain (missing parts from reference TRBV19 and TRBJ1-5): DGGITQSPKYLFRKEGQNVTLSCEQNLNHDAMYWYRQDPGQGLRLIYYSQIVNDFQKGDIAEGYSVSREKKESFPLTVTSAQKNPTAFYLCASTYRGRDQPQHFGDGTRLSIL.

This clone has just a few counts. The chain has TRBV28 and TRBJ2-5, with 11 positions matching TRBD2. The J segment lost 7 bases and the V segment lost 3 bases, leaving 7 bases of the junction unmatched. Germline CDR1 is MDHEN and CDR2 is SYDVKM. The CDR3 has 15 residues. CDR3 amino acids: CASSFSGGARVTQYF. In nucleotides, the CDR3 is TGTGCCAGCAGTTTTAGCGGGGGGGCCCGAGTGACCCAGTACTTC. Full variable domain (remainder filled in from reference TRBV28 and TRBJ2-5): DVKVTQSSRYLVKRTGEKVFLECVQDMDHENMFWYRQDPGLGLRLIYFSYDVKMKEKGDIPEGYSVSREKKERFSLILESASTNQTSMYLCASSFSGGARVTQYFGPGTRLLVL.

Written as DNA, the CDR3 is TGTGCCAGCAGTTCCCGGACACCCCAGAGCTCCTACGAGCAGTACTTC. This sequence encodes CASSSRTPQSSYEQYF. V and J are TRBV27 and TRBJ2-7, with D possibly matching TRBD1 (5 bases). CDR3 size: 16 residues. Germline V gives CDR1 MNHEY, CDR2 SMNVEV (reference sequence). Trimming shortened V by 4 bases and J by 0 bases, and 16 bases separated the two germline ends.

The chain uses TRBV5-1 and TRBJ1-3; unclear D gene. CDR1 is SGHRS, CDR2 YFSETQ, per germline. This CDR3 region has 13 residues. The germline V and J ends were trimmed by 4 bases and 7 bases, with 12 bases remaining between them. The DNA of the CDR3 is TGCGCCAGCAGCCCCGGCGGTGGTAACACCATATATTTT. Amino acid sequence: CASSPGGGNTIYF.

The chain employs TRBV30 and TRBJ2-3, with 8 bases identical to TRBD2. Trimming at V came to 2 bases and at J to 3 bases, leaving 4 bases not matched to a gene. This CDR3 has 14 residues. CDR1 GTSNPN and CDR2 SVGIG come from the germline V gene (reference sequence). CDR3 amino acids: CAWSISGGTDTQYF. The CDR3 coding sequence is TGTGCCTGGAGTATCAGCGGGGGTACAGATACGCAGTATTTT.

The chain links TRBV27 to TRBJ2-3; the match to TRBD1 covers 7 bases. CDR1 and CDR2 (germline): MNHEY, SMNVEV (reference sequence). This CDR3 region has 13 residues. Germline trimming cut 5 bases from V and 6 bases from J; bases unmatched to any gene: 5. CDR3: CASSPLTGDTQYF. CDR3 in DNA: TGTGCCAGCAGTCCGCTGACAGGGGATACGCAGTATTTT.

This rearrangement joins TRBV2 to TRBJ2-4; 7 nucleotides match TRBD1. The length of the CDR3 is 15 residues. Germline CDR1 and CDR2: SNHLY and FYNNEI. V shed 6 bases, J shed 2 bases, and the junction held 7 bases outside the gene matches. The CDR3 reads CASRYRGTTKNIQYF. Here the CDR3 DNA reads TGTGCCAGCAGGTACAGGGGAACCACCAAAAACATTCAGTACTTC.

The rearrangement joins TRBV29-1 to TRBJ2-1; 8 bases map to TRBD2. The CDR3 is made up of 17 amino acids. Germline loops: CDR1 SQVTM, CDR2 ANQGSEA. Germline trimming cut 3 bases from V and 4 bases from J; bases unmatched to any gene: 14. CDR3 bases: TGCAGCGTTGATCGGGCGGGGGGACCCCCACCTTACAATGAGCAGTTCTTC. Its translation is CSVDRAGGPPPYNEQFF.

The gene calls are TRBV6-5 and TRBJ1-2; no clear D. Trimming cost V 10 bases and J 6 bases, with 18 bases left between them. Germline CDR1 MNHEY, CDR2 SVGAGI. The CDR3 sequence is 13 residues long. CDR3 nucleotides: TGTGCCACTCGGGAGGGCGTAATCCATGGCTACACCTTC. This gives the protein CATREGVIHGYTF.

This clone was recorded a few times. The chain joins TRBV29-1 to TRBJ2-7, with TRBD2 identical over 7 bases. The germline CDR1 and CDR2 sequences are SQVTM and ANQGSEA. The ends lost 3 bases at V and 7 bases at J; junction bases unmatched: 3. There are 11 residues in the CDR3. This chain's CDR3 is CSVEISGEQYF. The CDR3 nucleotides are TGCAGCGTTGAGATTAGCGGGGAGCAGTACTTC.

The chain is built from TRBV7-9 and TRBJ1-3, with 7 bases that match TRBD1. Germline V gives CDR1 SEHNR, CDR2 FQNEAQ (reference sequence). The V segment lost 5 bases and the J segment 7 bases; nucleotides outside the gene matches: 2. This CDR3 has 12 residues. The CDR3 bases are TGTGCCAGCAGCGTCAGGGGGAACACCATATATTTT. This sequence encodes CASSVRGNTIYF.

The CDR3, as DNA: TGCGCCAGCAGCCGGGAGTCGTTGGGGGCGGGAGCAGATACGCAGTATTTT. Translated: CASSRESLGAGADTQYF. The chain employs TRBV4-3 and TRBJ2-3, with a weak D call TRBD2 (7 bases). Germline assignment: CDR1 LGHNA and CDR2 YSLEER. V dropped 4 bases and J dropped 4 bases, with 21 bases sitting between them. The CDR3 runs to 17 residues.

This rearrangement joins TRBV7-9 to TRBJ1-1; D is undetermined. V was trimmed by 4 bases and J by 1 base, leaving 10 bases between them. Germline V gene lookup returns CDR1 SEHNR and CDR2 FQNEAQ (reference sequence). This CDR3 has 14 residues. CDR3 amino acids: CASSSSPRNTEAFF. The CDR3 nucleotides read TGTGCCAGCAGCTCCTCCCCTCGGAACACTGAAGCTTTCTTT. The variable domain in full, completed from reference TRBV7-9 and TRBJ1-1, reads DTGVSQNPRHKITKRGQNVTFRCDPISEHNRLYWYRQTLGQGPEFLTYFQNEAQLEKSRLLSDRFSAERPKGSFSTLEIQRTEQGDSAMYLCASSSSPRNTEAFFGQGTRLTVV.

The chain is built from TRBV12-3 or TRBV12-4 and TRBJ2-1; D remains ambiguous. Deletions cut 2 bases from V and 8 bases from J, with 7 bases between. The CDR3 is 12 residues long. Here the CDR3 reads CASSLMGDEQFF. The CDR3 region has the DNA TGTGCCAGCAGTTTAATGGGCGATGAGCAGTTCTTC.

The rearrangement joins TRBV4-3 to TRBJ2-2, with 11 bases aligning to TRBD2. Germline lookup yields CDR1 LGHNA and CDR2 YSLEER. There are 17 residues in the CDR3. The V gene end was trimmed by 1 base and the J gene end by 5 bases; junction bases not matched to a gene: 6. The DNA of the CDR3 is TGCGCCAGCAGCCAAGCCCCGACTAGCGGGGTTACCGGGGAGCTGTTTTTT. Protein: CASSQAPTSGVTGELFF.

The CDR3 nucleotides read TGTGCCAGCAGGAGGGGAGGTGGCTACACCTTC. Translating gives CASRRGGGYTF. This rearrangement joins TRBV5-6 to TRBJ1-2, with D tentatively TRBD1 (5 bases). The V and J ends lost 5 bases and 7 bases respectively, with 9 bases between them. This CDR3 contains 11 residues. Germline V gene sequence: CDR1 SGHDT, CDR2 YYEEEE.